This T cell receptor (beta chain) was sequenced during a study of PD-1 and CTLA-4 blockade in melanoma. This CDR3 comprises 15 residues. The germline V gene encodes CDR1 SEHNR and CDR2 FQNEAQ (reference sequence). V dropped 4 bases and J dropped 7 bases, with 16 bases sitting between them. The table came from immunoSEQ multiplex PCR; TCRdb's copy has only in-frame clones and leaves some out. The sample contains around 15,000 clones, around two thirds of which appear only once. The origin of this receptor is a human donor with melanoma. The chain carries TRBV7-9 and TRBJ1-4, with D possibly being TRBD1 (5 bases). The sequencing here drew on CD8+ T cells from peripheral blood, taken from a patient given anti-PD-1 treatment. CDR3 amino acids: CASSSIQGLAEKLFF. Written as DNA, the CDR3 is TGTGCCAGCAGCTCCATTCAGGGTTTGGCTGAAAAACTGTTTTTT.